This TCR beta chain comes out of a study of T cell responses to AZD1222 COVID-19 vaccine. Study-wide results and limits: Only a handful of AZD1222 recipients, more than five in all, had baseline seropositivity. Every sample of the repertoires postdated the peak T cell response. Clonal diversity was possibly underestimated, and white British individuals and females predominated among donors. Reports indicate that nearly half of spike-specific TCRs are directed at unmutated variant regions.

In the case of this clone: Its antigen is currently unknown.

The method was immunoSEQ multiplex PCR; TCRdb's version includes in-frame clones alone and lacks a portion of them. The data show about 140,000 clones, around 89% seen once. The CDR3 is made up of 14 amino acids. Trimming took 4 bases from V and 2 from J, leaving 6 bases between them. Germline-derived CDR1 and CDR2 are MNHEY and SVGAGI. The sample consisted of peripheral blood, taken on day 0 of AZD1222 vaccination. This clonotype originated in an adult in good health. The rearrangement links TRBV6-5 to TRBJ1-6; D ambiguous. CDR3 sequence reads: CASSSGTYNSPLHF. The CDR3 nucleotides are TGTGCCAGCAGTTCGGGAACCTATAATTCACCCCTCCACTTT.